Reported below is one T cell receptor (beta chain). As yet, its antigen is unknown. Trimming shortened V by 3 bases and J by 1 base, and 12 bases separated the two germline ends. This CDR3 region has 15 residues. Germline values: CDR1 SGHDT, CDR2 YYEEEE. This sample stems from a study of cytomegalovirus exposure and HLA in healthy donors. Turning to the study itself: Across around 400 genotyped donors, 81% landed in the Caucasian-associated ancestry cluster.

Amplification used 60 Vbeta primers and 13 Jbeta primers. Libraries were prepared by immunoSEQ multiplex PCR; TCRdb keeps only in-frame clonotypes and omits some of them. The sample includes some 110,000 clones, approximately 80% of them seen just once. Study-level results: Evidence from a later analysis indicated that most CMV-associated TCR beta chains looked HLA-restricted. Association of a missense DCLRE1C variant with TCR beta V- and J-gene trimming was reported in a later analysis.

This TCR derives from a man in his fifties in good health and CMV-seropositive. The specimen was PBMCs. The V and J genes are TRBV5-6 and TRBJ2-3; D is possibly TRBD2 (5 bases). The CDR3 nucleotides read TGTGCCAGCAGCTGGAGGCCCGAGGGCACAGATACGCAGTATTTT. This gives the protein CASSWRPEGTDTQYF.